One and the same sample provided the 2 T cell receptor beta chains below, sequenced in a study of regulatory T cells in long-lasting Graves disease. Sequencing libraries for TCR beta were prepared with iRepertoire HTBI primers and Arm-PCR of CDR3 regions. TCRdb independently ran MiXCR on the multiplex PCR reads; one entry per CDR3 protein. Among roughly 530,000 distinct CDR3 sequences listed, roughly 15% were seen once. This sample's time point: newly diagnosed GD, antithyroid drugs for less than 3 months. PBMC RNA was the source of the TCR library. The sample was also reused in another study, on T cells in Graves' hyperthyroidism and ophthalmopathy.

The source material was peripheral blood mononuclear cells (PBMCs), sampled at new diagnosis, from a patient treated with antithyroid drugs. These receptor sequences come from a woman between 40 and 65 years old with Graves disease.

This clonotype showed up many times. The genes are TRBV11-2 and TRBJ1-4; 7 bases fit TRBD1. Germline CDR1 SGHAT, CDR2 FQNNGV. This CDR3 has 14 residues. V shed 5 bases, J shed 11 bases, and the junction held 11 bases outside the gene matches. The CDR3 region has the DNA TGTGCCAGCAGCCCCAGGGGGATAGAGGGGAAACTGTTTTTT. The encoded protein is CASSPRGIEGKLFF.

This clonotype occurred many times. The chain couples TRBV7-3 to TRBJ1-1, with D unclear. CDR1 is SGHTA and CDR2 is FQGTGA in the germline V gene. This CDR3 contains 13 residues. Deletions cut 1 base from V and 1 base from J, with 4 bases between. The CDR3 sequence: CASSLNANTEAFF. CDR3 in DNA: TGTGCCAGCAGCTTAAACGCGAACACTGAAGCTTTCTTT.